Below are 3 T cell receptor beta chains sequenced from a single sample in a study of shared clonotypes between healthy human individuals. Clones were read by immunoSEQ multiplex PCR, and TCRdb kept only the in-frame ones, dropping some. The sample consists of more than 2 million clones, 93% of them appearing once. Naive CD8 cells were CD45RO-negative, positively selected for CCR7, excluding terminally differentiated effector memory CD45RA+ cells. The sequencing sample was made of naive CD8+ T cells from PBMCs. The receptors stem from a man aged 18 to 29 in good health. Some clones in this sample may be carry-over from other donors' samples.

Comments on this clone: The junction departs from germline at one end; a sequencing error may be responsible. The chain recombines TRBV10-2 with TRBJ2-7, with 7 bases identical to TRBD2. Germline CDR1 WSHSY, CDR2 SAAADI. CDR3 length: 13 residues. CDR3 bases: TGCGCCAGCAGTCCGGGCGGGAGCTACGGGCAGTACTTC. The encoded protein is CASSPGGSYGQYF.

CDR3 in DNA: TGTGCCAGCAGTGAAGCAGCGGGAGATGAGCAGTTCTTC. This gives the protein CASSEAAGDEQFF. V and J are TRBV25-1 and TRBJ2-1; the match to TRBD2 covers 8 bases. In germline, CDR1 is MGHDK, CDR2 SYGVNS. V lost 2 bases to trimming and J lost 8 bases; unmatched junction nucleotides: 2. The CDR3 has 13 residues.

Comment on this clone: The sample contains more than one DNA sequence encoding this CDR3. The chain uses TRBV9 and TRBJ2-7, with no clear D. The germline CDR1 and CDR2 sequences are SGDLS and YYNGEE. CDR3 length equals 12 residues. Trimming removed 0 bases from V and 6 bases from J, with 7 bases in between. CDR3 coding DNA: TGTGCCAGCAGCGTAGGACGCGGCGAGCAGTACTTC. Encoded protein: CASSVGRGEQYF.